The entry that follows covers one T cell receptor beta chain sequence. Original analysis: To classify distant metastasis in papillary thyroid cancer, a model was built from CDR3 differences across clinicopathological groups. TCRdb re-called the PCR reads via MiXCR. The authors' filters were not applied to this entry. This sample has about 32,000 clones; 15% to 20% occur once, and the top ten carry 8%. This sample was included in a study of metastatic and nonmetastatic thyroid tumors. V was clipped by 7 bases and J by 11 bases, with 18 bases between them. This CDR3 is built from 13 residues. Germline V gives CDR1 MNHNS, CDR2 SASEGT. Patients had received no treatment of any kind before thyroid surgery.

Sequenced input: blood. This sequence originates from a female donor with papillary thyroid cancer or a benign thyroid nodule (not recorded which). Some clones in this sample may be carry-over from other donors' samples. This chain joins TRBV6-1 and TRBJ2-1; possibly TRBD1 for D (6 bases). CDR3 DNA: TGTGCCAGCACAGGACAGATGAGCGGAAAGCAGTTCTTC. It yields the protein CASTGQMSGKQFF.